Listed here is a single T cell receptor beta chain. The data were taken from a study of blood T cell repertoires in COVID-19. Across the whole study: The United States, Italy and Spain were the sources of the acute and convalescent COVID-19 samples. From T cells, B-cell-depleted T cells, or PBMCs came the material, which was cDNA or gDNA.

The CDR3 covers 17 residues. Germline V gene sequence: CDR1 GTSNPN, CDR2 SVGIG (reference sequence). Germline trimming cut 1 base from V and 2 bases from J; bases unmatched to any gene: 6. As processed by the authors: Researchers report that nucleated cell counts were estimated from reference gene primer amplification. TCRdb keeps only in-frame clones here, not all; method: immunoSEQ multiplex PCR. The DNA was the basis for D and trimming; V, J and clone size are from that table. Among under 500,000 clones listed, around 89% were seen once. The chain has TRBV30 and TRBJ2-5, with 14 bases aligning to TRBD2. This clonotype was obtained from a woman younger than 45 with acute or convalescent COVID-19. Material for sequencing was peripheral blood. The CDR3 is CAWSGPTSGGAQETQYF. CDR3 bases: TGTGCCTGGAGTGGACCGACTAGCGGGGGGGCTCAAGAGACCCAGTACTTC.